The rows below give T cell receptor beta chains drawn from one sample of a study of response to subunit inactivated influenza vaccine. TCRdb re-called the RT-PCR reads through MiXCR, storing one row per CDR3 protein. This table has around 160,000 distinct CDR3 sequences, under 13% appearing once. This specimen was non-naive T cells sorted from PBMCs, taken 40 to 50 days after vaccination. The source of these receptors is a man in his fifties who received an inactivated influenza vaccine. The CDR3 runs from the conserved cysteine through the conserved F or W. A D gene is named only where the DNA matches it firmly. Expanded clones are given a class, and other clones once, few, many or no size at all.

V gene,clone size,J gene,D gene,CDR3 DNA,CDR3 protein
TRBV25-1,-,TRBJ2-7,-,TGTGCCAGCAGTGACTCAAGACCCAACTACGAGCAGTACTTC,CASSDSRPNYEQYF
TRBV15,many,TRBJ1-3,-,TGTGCCACCAGTGCACAGCGCTCTGGAAACACCATATATTTT,CATSAQRSGNTIYF
TRBV12-3/TRBV12-4,-,TRBJ1-4,-,TGTGCCAGCAGTTCCCGACAGAAGGGGAAACTGTTTTTT,CASSSRQKGKLFF
TRBV4-3,many,TRBJ2-5,TRBD2,TGCGCCAGCAGCCAACTAGCGGAAAACCAAGAGACCCAGTACTTC,CASSQLAENQETQYF
TRBV6-2/TRBV6-3,-,TRBJ1-5,TRBD1,TGTGCCAGCAGTTACTCCGTCGGGACAGGGGGACTTGTGAACAATCAGCCCCAGCATTTT,CASSYSVGTGGLVNNQPQHF
TRBV12-3/TRBV12-4,many,TRBJ2-2,TRBD2,TGTGCCAGCAGCGGACTAGCGGGAGTGAAGTCCGGGGAGCTGTTTTTT,CASSGLAGVKSGELFF
TRBV20-1,-,TRBJ1-1,TRBD1,TGCAGTGCTAGAGCAGTTAAGGGGGCCGGAGAGAACACTGAAGCTTTCTTT,CSARAVKGAGENTEAFF
TRBV5-1,-,TRBJ1-3,-,TGCGCCAGCAGCTTGGACAACGCCCCAGGGTCTGGAAACACCATATATTTT,CASSLDNAPGSGNTIYF
TRBV29-1,-,TRBJ2-1,TRBD1,TGCAGCGTTGGGGACAGACTGAACAATGAGCAGTTCTTC,CSVGDRLNNEQFF
TRBV29-1,few,TRBJ2-4,-,TGCAGCGTTGCTATTGGGAGTGGGACCAAAAACATTCAGTACTTC,CSVAIGSGTKNIQYF
TRBV20-1,many,TRBJ2-3,-,TGCAGTGCCCCCCTTGACGAGCTAGGGAGAGATACGCAGTATTTT,CSAPLDELGRDTQYF
TRBV6-2/TRBV6-3,few,TRBJ2-1,-,TGTGCCAGCAGTTACACGGTATCCAATGAGCAGTTCTTC,CASSYTVSNEQFF
TRBV27,few,TRBJ2-5,TRBD1,TGTGCCAGCAGTTTTGACAGGGCGGTGACCCAGTACTTC,CASSFDRAVTQYF
TRBV19,few,TRBJ2-7,-,TGTGCCAGTAGTAGTGCCTACAGCTCCTACGAGCAGTACTTC,CASSSAYSSYEQYF
TRBV28,-,TRBJ2-7,-,TGTGCCAGCAGTTCCGGATGGGGGCGGACCGCTTACGAGCAGTACTTC,CASSSGWGRTAYEQYF
TRBV10-1,-,TRBJ2-5,TRBD2,TGCGCCAGCAAGCAACTAGCGGACGTGGAGACCCAGTACTTC,CASKQLADVETQYF
TRBV7-9,once,TRBJ1-1,TRBD1,TGTGCCACTGGGACAGGGCAATCGAACACTGAAGCTTTCTTT,CATGTGQSNTEAFF
TRBV28,many,TRBJ2-7,TRBD1,TGTGCCAGCAGCCTACACCTGACAGGGGGTTCCTACGAGCAGTACTTC,CASSLHLTGGSYEQYF
TRBV9,many,TRBJ1-3,-,TGTGCCAGCAGCGTAGTTCCGAAGCCCCTTGGAAACACCATATATTTT,CASSVVPKPLGNTIYF
TRBV16,many,TRBJ1-5,TRBD1,TGTGCCAGCAGCCAATCGACAGGGAGAGGTCAGCCCCAGCATTTT,CASSQSTGRGQPQHF
TRBV20-1,-,TRBJ2-1,TRBD2,TGCAGTGCTAGAGAGGGAAAGAGCGGGAGGGGAAAGTTCTTC,CSAREGKSGRGKFF
TRBV18,few,TRBJ1-2,TRBD1,TGTGCCAGCTCCCGACAGGGTAGAAACTATGGCTACACCTTC,CASSRQGRNYGYTF
TRBV4-2,few,TRBJ1-5,-,TGTGCCAGCAGCCAAGATCACGTGCGGGGAAATCAGCCCCAGCATTTT,CASSQDHVRGNQPQHF
TRBV3-1,many,TRBJ2-1,-,TGTGCCAGCAGCCAATTCCATGAGCAGTTCTTC,CASSQFHEQFF
TRBV24-1,many,TRBJ2-3,TRBD2,TGTGCCACCAGTGACCCGACACCTAGCGGGGGGGCCACAGATACGCAGTATTTT,CATSDPTPSGGATDTQYF
TRBV4-3,few,TRBJ2-1,TRBD2,TGCGCCAGCAGCCAAACAACCGCGGGACTAGCGGGAGGAGAGCAGTTCTTC,CASSQTTAGLAGGEQFF
TRBV12-3/TRBV12-4,few,TRBJ2-7,TRBD2,TGTGCCAGCAGTTCCCCGGGACTAGGTCGTGTAGAGCAGTACTTC,CASSSPGLGRVEQYF
TRBV27,-,TRBJ2-6,-,TGTGCCAGCAGTTTTGTCGGCTCTGGGGCCAACGTCCTGACTTTC,CASSFVGSGANVLTF
TRBV4-1,few,TRBJ2-5,TRBD1,TGCGCCAGCAGCCAAACCGGGACAGGCCAAGAGACCCAGTACTTC,CASSQTGTGQETQYF
TRBV28,few,TRBJ2-3,TRBD1,TGTGCCAGCAGTCGACAGGGTGCAGATACGCAGTATTTT,CASSRQGADTQYF
TRBV6-6,many,TRBJ1-5,TRBD1,TGTGCCAGCAAACAGGGGCCGAATCAGCCCCAGCATTTT,CASKQGPNQPQHF
TRBV20-1,-,TRBJ2-7,-,TGCAGTGCTAGAGGCCCCGGGACTTTTGTCGAGCAGTACTTC,CSARGPGTFVEQYF
TRBV5-5,-,TRBJ2-5,-,TGTGCCAGCGGCCCTGGACACACGTACCAAGAGACCCAGTACTTC,CASGPGHTYQETQYF
TRBV7-2,few,TRBJ2-1,TRBD1,TGTGCCAGCAGCCACAGGGGTCGCAATGAGCAGTTCTTC,CASSHRGRNEQFF
TRBV6-1,-,TRBJ2-3,TRBD1,TGTGCCAGCAGTACCCCGACAGGGACAGATACGCAGTATTTT,CASSTPTGTDTQYF
TRBV28,many,TRBJ1-2,-,TGTGCCAGCAGTTTCTTAGGTTATGGCTACACCTTC,CASSFLGYGYTF
TRBV3-1,few,TRBJ1-2,-,TGTGCCAGCAGCCAAGATGGACGGCCGACCTATGGCTACACCTTC,CASSQDGRPTYGYTF
TRBV20-1,-,TRBJ2-1,-,TGCAGTGCCCGGCGGGGTACCTCCTACAATGAGCAGTTCTTC,CSARRGTSYNEQFF
TRBV20-1,-,TRBJ2-7,-,TGCAGTGCTAGAAAGACAGGCTACGAGCAGTACTTC,CSARKTGYEQYF
TRBV5-1,many,TRBJ1-5,-,TGCGCCAGCAGCGCGTTGGGGGGCGCGGACGGCCAGCCCCAGCATTTT,CASSALGGADGQPQHF
TRBV29-1,few,TRBJ2-5,TRBD1,TGCAGCGCCCACGGGACAGGGGGAAAGACCCAGTACTTC,CSAHGTGGKTQYF
TRBV6-1,once,TRBJ1-1,-,TGTGCCAGCAGTCTCCACCGGAACACTGAAGCTTTCTTT,CASSLHRNTEAFF
TRBV7-9,many,TRBJ2-1,TRBD2,TGTGCCAGCAGCCTCGGGAGGATAAACAATGAGCAGTTCTTC,CASSLGRINNEQFF
TRBV5-1,many,TRBJ1-1,TRBD1,TGCGCCAGCAGCCCCCTGGGACAGGGGGCGAACACTGAAGCTTTCTTT,CASSPLGQGANTEAFF
TRBV4-3,-,TRBJ2-2,-,TGCGCCAGCAGCCAAGGCCCCTACACCGGGGAGCTGTTTTTT,CASSQGPYTGELFF
TRBV29-1,-,TRBJ2-3,TRBD1,TGCAGCGTTGAAGATCTGCGGGACAGGGCCACAGATACGCAGTATTTT,CSVEDLRDRATDTQYF